This TCR beta chain was captured by sequencing in a study of CXCR3-negative and CXCR3-positive naive CD8 T cells. Study findings and constraints: Much lower diversity was found in memory CD8+ cells, while both naive subsets had comparably high diversity. Similar TRBV-TRBJ gene usage was seen in naive CXCR3-negative and CXCR3-positive cells, but not in memory cells. Freshly isolated PBMCs were used in most assays, given partial CXCR3 loss after freezing. CXCR3-positive naive cells carried more hydrophobic TRB CDR3s than CXCR3-negative ones.

The CDR3 is 14 residues long. Worth noting for this clonotype: As yet, its antigen is unknown.

Every CD8+ subset sample held 250,000 to 300,000 flow-sorted cells, done in triplicate. 5' RACE with UMI labels generated the TRB cDNA libraries. With the 5' RACE reads reprocessed, TCRdb shows one record per CDR3 protein and no DNA. With more than 80,000 distinct CDR3 sequences in the sample, the ten largest clones hold more than 0.35%. The sequenced sample consisted of naive CXCR3+ CD8+ T cells from blood. Subset in this sample: CD45RO-CCR7+CD27+CD95- naive CD8+ T cells expressing CXCR3 (TNR3+). The source is a human donor in good health. Some clones in this sample may be carry-over from other donors' samples. The chain uses TRBV21-1 and TRBJ1-5. TRBV21-1 is reported as a pseudogene. CDR3: CAPDGEGSNQPQHF.